This TCR beta chain was identified during a study of identifying expanded T cells in peripheral blood. The germline V gene encodes CDR1 GTSNPN and CDR2 SVGIG (reference sequence). The germline V and J ends were trimmed by 2 bases and 4 bases, with 17 bases remaining between them. This CDR3 is built from 15 residues. The data were produced by immunoSEQ multiplex PCR, yet TCRdb's version contains in-frame clones alone and is incomplete. Of approximately 110,000 clones in the sample, roughly 91% were seen once. This sequence originates from a person aged 18 to 75 in good health. V gene TRBV30 combines with J gene TRBJ2-5; TRBD1 might be the D (6 bases). Sample: blood. The chain's CDR3 is CAWSTGSRVGETQYF. The CDR3 DNA reads as TGTGCCTGGAGTACAGGGTCCAGAGTGGGAGAGACCCAGTACTTC.